The clone carrying this TCR beta chain has more than one count but fewer than ten. Its target is unknown. cDNA libraries for TCR beta contained unique molecular identifiers. Input populations of roughly 0.85 to 11 million T cells gave rise to a few hundred thousand cDNA molecules. In TCRdb, the PCR reads were re-called with MiXCR into one record per CDR3 protein. The sample gives about 540,000 distinct CDR3 sequences, around a third of which show up once; 4.5% to 7.5% is in the top ten. CDR1 and CDR2 from the germline V gene are SQVTM and ANQGSEA. The CDR3 is 13 residues long. The V end was cut by 7 bases, the J end by 0 bases, with 10 bases between. This sample was included in a study of post-analysis software for immune sequencing data. Study overall: Relapsing-remitting, secondary progressive and progressive-relapsing multiple sclerosis were all included among the disease courses.

Overall study findings and caveats: Elevated frequency relative to controls characterized roughly 5 TRBV segments in patients, TRBV5-6, TRBV5-1 and TRBV20-1 among them. Same-batch preparations were strongly co-clustered by F measure.

The clonotype comes from a girl aged 2-17 years with multiple sclerosis. The source material was blood. This chain connects TRBV29-1 to TRBJ1-5; a possible D gene is TRBD1 (6 bases). The CDR3: CSALGASNQPQHF. The CDR3 DNA sequence: TGCAGCGCCTTGGGGGCTAGCAATCAGCCCCAGCATTTT.